One sample yielded the 31 T cell receptor beta chains listed below, sequenced in a study of radiotherapy plus CTLA-4 blockade in lung cancer. Generated by immunoSEQ multiplex PCR, the TCRdb table keeps only in-frame clones and is missing some. Of just over 60,000 clones listed, approximately 80% are singletons. The material was peripheral blood, obtained from a patient treated with radiotherapy plus ipilimumab. The receptors come from a human donor with non-small cell lung cancer who had a complete response to radiotherapy plus ipilimumab.

The genes are TRBV11-2 and TRBJ1-2, with D unresolved. Germline values: CDR1 SGHAT, CDR2 FQNNGV. CDR3 length: 13 amino acids. V was cut by 5 bases and J by 3 bases, with 10 bases left in between. Here the CDR3 reads CASSANGDYGYTF. Here the CDR3 DNA reads TGTGCCAGCAGCGCGAACGGGGACTATGGCTACACCTTC. Full variable domain (missing parts from reference TRBV11-2 and TRBJ1-2): EAGVAQSPRYKIIEKRQSVAFWCNPISGHATLYWYQQILGQGPKLLIQFQNNGVVDDSQLPKDRFSAERLKGVDSTLKIQPAKLEDSAVYLCASSANGDYGYTFGSGTRLTVV.

The CDR3 loop is CASSYRVGPTEAFF. Written as DNA, the CDR3 is TGTGCCAGCAGTTACAGGGTGGGACCCACTGAAGCTTTCTTT. This chain connects TRBV6-5 to TRBJ1-1; the D gene is possibly TRBD1 (5 bases). Deletions cut 2 bases from V and 4 bases from J, with 11 bases between. The CDR3 runs to 14 residues. Germline assignment: CDR1 MNHEY and CDR2 SVGAGI.

The chain uses TRBV11-3 and TRBJ1-2; D is perhaps TRBD1 (5 bases). Trimming stripped 5 bases from V and 6 bases from J, with 10 bases between. Germline V gene lookup returns CDR1 SGHNT and CDR2 YENEEA. The CDR3 consists of 12 residues. Here the CDR3 DNA reads TGTGCCAGCAGCCTAGCAGGGAATGGCTACACCTTC. This sequence encodes CASSLAGNGYTF.

The V gene is TRBV30, the J gene TRBJ1-2, with D possibly matching TRBD1 (6 bases). The germline CDR1 and CDR2 sequences are GTSNPN and SVGIG (reference sequence). The CDR3 totals 14 residues. Trimming took 1 base from V and 8 from J, leaving 17 bases between them. CDR3 loop: CAWSAQPGAGGYTF. In DNA form, the CDR3 reads TGTGCCTGGAGTGCCCAACCGGGGGCGGGGGGCTACACCTTC. The full variable domain, its missing parts supplied by reference TRBV30 and TRBJ1-2, is SQTIHQWPATLVQPVGSPLSLECTVEGTSNPNLYWYRQAAGRGLQLLFYSVGIGQISSEVPQNLSASRPQDRQFILSSKKLLLSDSGFYLCAWSAQPGAGGYTFGSGTRLTVV.

The chain joins TRBV5-1 to TRBJ2-7, with D perhaps matching TRBD1 (6 bases). The V gene's germline CDR1 is SGHRS and CDR2 YFSETQ. Deletions cut 5 bases from V and 0 bases from J, with 15 bases between. CDR3 size: 15 residues. The CDR3: CASSYDRGGSYEQYF. Written as DNA, the CDR3 is TGCGCCAGCAGTTACGACAGAGGGGGCTCCTACGAGCAGTACTTC.

To note about this clone: The junction shows a germline mismatch at one end, possibly a read error. CDR3 sequence: CASRRNQLTGELFF. CDR3 DNA: TGTGCTAGCAGGCGGAACCAGCTGACCGGGGAGCTGTTTTTT. V and J are TRBV7-7 and TRBJ2-2; no clear D gene. The length of the CDR3 is 14 residues. Germline V gene sequence: CDR1 SSHAT, CDR2 FNYEAQ (reference sequence).

The chain employs TRBV2 and TRBJ2-2; D is ambiguous. The CDR3 is 14 residues long. V was clipped by 7 bases and J by 0 bases, with 9 bases between them. CDR1 SNHLY and CDR2 FYNNEI come from the germline V gene. The CDR3 region has the DNA TGTGCCAGCAAAGGCGGAGCGAACACCGGGGAGCTGTTTTTT. This codes for CASKGGANTGELFF.

The genes are TRBV7-8 and TRBJ2-3; a possible D gene is TRBD1 (6 bases). V was pared by 3 bases and J by 0 bases, with 22 bases between. This CDR3 region has 19 residues. Germline-derived CDR1 and CDR2 are SGHVS and FQNEAQ. The CDR3 spells CASSFTTGQLNTSTDTQYF. The CDR3 bases are TGTGCCAGCAGCTTTACCACTGGACAGCTAAACACTAGCACAGATACGCAGTATTTT.

V and J are TRBV5-1 and TRBJ2-3, with 7 bases fitting TRBD1. Germline assignment: CDR1 SGHRS and CDR2 YFSETQ. There are 15 residues in the CDR3. V dropped 2 bases and J dropped 1; count of bases not matched to a gene: 4. CDR3 DNA sequence: TGCGCCAGCAGCTTACAGGGGATGGGCACAGATACGCAGTATTTT. Its translation is CASSLQGMGTDTQYF. Variable domain in full (rest from reference TRBV5-1 and TRBJ2-3): KAGVTQTPRYLIKTRGQQVTLSCSPISGHRSVSWYQQTPGQGLQFLFEYFSETQRNKGNFPGRFSGRQFSNSRSEMNVSTLELGDSALYLCASSLQGMGTDTQYFGPGTRLTVL.

This chain connects TRBV5-6 to TRBJ2-2; D gene unclear. CDR3 length: 11 residues. Deletions cut 4 bases from V and 4 bases from J, with 2 bases between. The germline gives CDR1 SGHDT, CDR2 YYEEEE. This chain's CDR3 is CASSATGELFF. Here the CDR3 DNA reads TGTGCCAGCAGCGCCACCGGGGAGCTGTTTTTT.

This chain connects TRBV5-8 to TRBJ2-1; a weak D match, TRBD1 (5 bases). The V and J ends lost 2 bases and 13 bases respectively, with 13 bases between them. The CDR3 length is 12 residues. From germline, CDR1 is SGHTS and CDR2 YDEGEE. The CDR3 DNA reads as TGTGCCAGCAGCTTACGACAGTTCCTCCAGTTCTTC. It encodes CASSLRQFLQFF.

The CDR3 DNA reads as TGTGCCAGCAGCCCGGACAGGGGGCGGAGTGGCTACACCTTC. As protein: CASSPDRGRSGYTF. The V gene is TRBV7-8, the J gene TRBJ1-2, with TRBD1 matching 11 bases. J lost 7 bases, V lost 5 bases, and 6 bases had no gene match. CDR1 SGHVS and CDR2 FQNEAQ come from the germline V gene. CDR3 length: 14 residues.

The rearrangement links TRBV6-1 to TRBJ2-1; D unclear. The CDR3 consists of 10 residues. Trimming cost V 3 bases and J 8 bases, with 2 bases left between them. Germline CDR1 MNHNS, CDR2 SASEGT. CDR3 bases: TGTGCCAGCAGTGAGTATGAGCAGTTCTTC. This encodes CASSEYEQFF.

This chain connects TRBV21-1 to TRBJ2-7; the table calls TRBD1, which could not be checked here. TRBV21-1 is described as a pseudogene. The CDR3 length is 15 residues. The CDR3: CASSPHLWGQYEQYF. In DNA, the CDR3 is TGTGCCAGCAGCCCACATTTATGGGGACAATACGAGCAGTACTTC.

V is TRBV7-2 and J is TRBJ1-2; tentatively, D is TRBD1 (5 bases). The CDR3 has 16 amino acids. Trimming took off 1 base at V and 5 bases at J, with 17 bases between the two ends. Germline CDR1 and CDR2: SGHTA and FQGNSA. CDR3: CASSLGGAPQHYGYTF. Here the CDR3 DNA reads TGTGCCAGCAGCTTAGGGGGCGCCCCTCAACATTATGGCTACACCTTC.

This clone is deemed medium-sized. The chain recombines TRBV7-9 with TRBJ1-1; no reliable D call. Germline V gene data show CDR1 as SEHNR and CDR2 as FQNEAQ (reference sequence). There are 12 residues in the CDR3. The germline V and J ends were trimmed by 9 bases and 8 bases, with 16 bases remaining between them. CDR3 protein: CASNQIGNEAFF. The CDR3 DNA reads as TGTGCCAGTAATCAAATAGGGAACGAAGCTTTCTTT.

This clone was seen more than once but under ten times. In DNA form, the CDR3 reads TGTGCCAGCAGCCCTGGGCGGGAATCGGTCGGCTACACCTTC. It specifies CASSPGRESVGYTF. The chain employs TRBV7-9 and TRBJ1-2; D is unclear. V was trimmed by 5 bases and J by 8 bases, leaving 18 bases between them. The CDR3 covers 14 residues. Germline CDR1 reads SEHNR; CDR2 reads FQNEAQ (reference sequence).

The table lists this clone with a count of one. V gene TRBV10-3 combines with J gene TRBJ1-4, with a tentative D call TRBD1 (6 bases). V lost 2 bases and J lost 3, with 10 bases in between. Germline assignment: CDR1 ENHRY and CDR2 SYGVKD. This CDR3 spans 15 amino acids. CDR3: CAISEAGVSNEKLFF. For the CDR3, the DNA is TGTGCCATCAGTGAGGCAGGGGTTTCTAATGAAAAACTGTTTTTT.

The rearrangement uses TRBV6-1 and TRBJ1-1; TRBD1 agrees at 7 bases. The trim removed 5 bases at V and 5 bases at J, leaving 5 bases unmatched. The CDR3 runs to 13 residues. Germline V gene data show CDR1 as MNHNS and CDR2 as SASEGT. The CDR3: CASSRNRGTEAFF. As DNA, the CDR3 is TGTGCCAGCAGTAGAAACAGGGGAACTGAAGCTTTCTTT.

The chain has TRBV6-1 and TRBJ1-2; a weak D match, TRBD1 (5 bases). The germline V gene encodes CDR1 MNHNS and CDR2 SASEGT. V was cut by 7 bases and J by 8 bases, with 14 bases left in between. This CDR3 region has 12 residues. The DNA of the CDR3 is TGTGCCAGCACCGGGGTTGGGGACGGCTACACCTTC. Its protein is CASTGVGDGYTF.

This chain uses TRBV15 with TRBJ1-2; 7 bases match TRBD1. The V and J ends lost 5 bases and 2 bases, in that order; junction bases with no gene match: 11. This CDR3 comprises 16 residues. CDR1 and CDR2 from the germline V gene are LNHNV and YYDKDF (reference sequence). CDR3 in amino acids: CATSGNYRGGNYGYTF. The DNA for the CDR3 is TGTGCCACCAGCGGAAATTACAGGGGAGGAAACTATGGCTACACCTTC.

The chain joins TRBV7-8 to TRBJ2-5; 11 positions agree with TRBD2. The CDR3 covers 17 residues. Germline V gene lookup returns CDR1 SGHVS and CDR2 FQNEAQ. V was pared by 5 bases and J by 5 bases, with 13 bases of the junction left unmatched. CDR3 sequence: CASSHLPGTSGQETQYF. The DNA of the CDR3 is TGTGCCAGCAGCCACCTCCCCGGGACTAGCGGCCAGGAGACCCAGTACTTC.

The chain is built from TRBV11-3 and TRBJ2-6; D could derive from TRBD1 or TRBD2 (5 bases each). V lost 4 bases to trimming and J lost 0 bases, with 10 bases between them. CDR1 is SGHNT, CDR2 YENEEA, per germline. The CDR3 length is 16 residues. The CDR3 is CASSYQGVSGANVLTF. The DNA for the CDR3 is TGTGCCAGCAGCTACCAGGGAGTCTCTGGGGCCAACGTCCTGACTTTC.

The chain joins TRBV27 to TRBJ2-7, with 8 bases matching TRBD1. CDR1 is MNHEY, CDR2 SMNVEV, per germline (reference sequence). The CDR3 covers 13 residues. V trimming: 5 bases; J trimming: 7 bases; junction bases outside the gene matches: 7. The CDR3 DNA follows: TGTGCCAGCAGTCGGACAGGGTCGGGTGAGCAGTACGTC. Protein product: CASSRTGSGEQYV.

The rearrangement links TRBV11-3 to TRBJ2-3; D not resolved. The CDR3 is 12 amino acids. The V gene lost 5 bases and the J gene lost 5 bases, with 8 bases spanning the gap. The germline gives CDR1 SGHNT, CDR2 YENEEA. The CDR3 reads CASSRAIDTQYF. The CDR3 DNA is TGTGCCAGCAGCCGTGCCATAGATACGCAGTATTTT. Full variable domain (rest looked up from reference TRBV11-3 and TRBJ2-3): EAGVVQSPRYKIIEKKQPVAFWCNPISGHNTLYWYLQNLGQGPELLIRYENEEAVDDSQLPKDRFSAERLKGVDSTLKIQPAELGDSAVYLCASSRAIDTQYFGPGTRLTVL.

V and J are TRBV27 and TRBJ2-1, with D possibly matching TRBD2 (7 bases). This CDR3 has 15 amino acids. Germline assignment: CDR1 MNHEY and CDR2 SMNVEV (reference sequence). Trimming removed 10 bases at V and 10 bases at J, with 26 bases between. CDR3 protein: CATRPPRGPGGEQFF. CDR3 in DNA: TGTGCCACACGTCCACCCCGGGGGCCCGGGGGGGAGCAGTTCTTC.

This chain joins TRBV5-1 and TRBJ1-4; possibly TRBD1 for D (6 bases). The V gene's germline CDR1 is SGHRS and CDR2 YFSETQ. Trimming took off 1 base at V and 7 bases at J, with 11 bases between the two ends. The CDR3 runs to 14 residues. CDR3 in amino acids: CASSLSTGSEKLFF. DNA of the CDR3: TGCGCCAGCAGCTTGTCTACAGGGAGTGAAAAACTGTTTTTT.

The rearrangement joins TRBV7-9 to TRBJ1-1, with D perhaps matching TRBD1 (6 bases). V gave up 5 bases and J gave up 0 bases, with 19 bases separating them. Germline CDR1 is SEHNR and CDR2 is FQNEAQ (reference sequence). The CDR3 totals 17 residues. In DNA, the CDR3 is TGTGCCAGCAGCCCACTCCGCCGGGACACCTTGAACACTGAAGCTTTCTTT. This codes for CASSPLRRDTLNTEAFF.

The CDR3: CSVSRDVGATEAFF. CDR3 nucleotides: TGCAGCGTGTCCCGGGACGTGGGGGCCACTGAAGCTTTCTTT. The J gene is TRBJ1-1, the V gene TRBV29-1; possibly TRBD1 for D (6 bases). The CDR3 consists of 14 residues. V dropped 6 bases and J dropped 4 bases, with 18 bases sitting between them. Germline V gene sequence: CDR1 SQVTM, CDR2 ANQGSEA.

The CDR3 loop reads CASSMTGDQPQHF. CDR3 nucleotide sequence: TGTGCCAGTAGTATGACGGGAGATCAGCCCCAGCATTTT. The V and J genes are TRBV19 and TRBJ1-5; the D is unclear. CDR1 and CDR2 from the germline V gene are LNHDA and SQIVND (reference sequence). The CDR3 has 13 residues. V was clipped by 3 bases and J by 5 bases, with 8 bases between them.

The rearrangement joins TRBV18 to TRBJ1-2, with D possibly being TRBD1 (5 bases). The germline V gene encodes CDR1 KGHSH and CDR2 LQKENI. V shed 2 bases and J shed 5 bases, with 9 bases lying between them. This CDR3 is built from 13 residues. This CDR3 is CASSPGAGYGYTF. The CDR3, as DNA: TGTGCCAGCTCACCAGGGGCGGGTTATGGCTACACCTTC.